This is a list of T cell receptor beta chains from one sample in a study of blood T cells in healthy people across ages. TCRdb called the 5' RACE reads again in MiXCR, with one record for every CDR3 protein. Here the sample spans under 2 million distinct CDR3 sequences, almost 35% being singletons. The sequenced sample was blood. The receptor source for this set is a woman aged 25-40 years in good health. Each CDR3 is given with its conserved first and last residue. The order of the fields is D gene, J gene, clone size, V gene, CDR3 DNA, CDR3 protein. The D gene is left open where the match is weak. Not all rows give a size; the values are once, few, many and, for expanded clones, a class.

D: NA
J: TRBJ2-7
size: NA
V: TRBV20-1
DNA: TGCAGTGCTAGCCCCTCCAGTACACCCTACGAGCAGTACTTC
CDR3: CSASPSSTPYEQYF

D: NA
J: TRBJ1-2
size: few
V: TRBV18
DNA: TGTGCCAGCTCACCACTTCCTTCCAGCTATGGCTACACCTTC
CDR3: CASSPLPSSYGYTF

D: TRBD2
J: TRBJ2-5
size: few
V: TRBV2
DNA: TGTGCCAGCACCCGAATGGTAGCGGGAGAGACCCAGTACTTC
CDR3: CASTRMVAGETQYF

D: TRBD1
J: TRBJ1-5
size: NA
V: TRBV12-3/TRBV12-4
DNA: TGTGCCAGCACCGCGACAGGGCGCAATCAGCCCCAGCATTTT
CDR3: CASTATGRNQPQHF

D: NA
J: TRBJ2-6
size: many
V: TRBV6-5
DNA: TGTGCCAGCGGGGTACAGGGATTGTCTGGGGCCAACGTCCTGACTTTC
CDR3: CASGVQGLSGANVLTF

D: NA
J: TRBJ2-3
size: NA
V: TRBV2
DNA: TGTGCCAGCAGCCTTCCGGGACTCTCTTTAGGGCAGTATTTT
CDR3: CASSLPGLSLGQYF

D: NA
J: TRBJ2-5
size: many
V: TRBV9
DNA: TGTGCCAGCAGCGTAGATACGGGAGTCGATCAAGAGACCCAGTACTTC
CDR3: CASSVDTGVDQETQYF

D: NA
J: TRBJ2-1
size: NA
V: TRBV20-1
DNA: TGCAGTGTCCGGGCGGGACCGTATGAGCAGTTCTTC
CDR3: CSVRAGPYEQFF

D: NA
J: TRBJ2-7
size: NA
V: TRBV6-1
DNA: TGTGCCAGCAGTGTATGGCCGGTTTACGAGCAGTACTTC
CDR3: CASSVWPVYEQYF

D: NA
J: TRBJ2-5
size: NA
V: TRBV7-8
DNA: TGTGCCAGCAGCTGCCAGCGGTGGAGGGAGACCCAGTACTTC
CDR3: CASSCQRWRETQYF

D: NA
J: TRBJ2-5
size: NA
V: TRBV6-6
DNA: TGTGCCAGCAGGGCGGCCCAAGAGACCCAGTACTTC
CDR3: CASRAAQETQYF

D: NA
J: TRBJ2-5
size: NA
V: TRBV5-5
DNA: TGTGCCAGCAGCTTCGGACAGCAAGAGACCCGGTACTTC
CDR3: CASSFGQQETRYF

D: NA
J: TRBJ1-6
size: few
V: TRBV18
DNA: TGTGCCTCGAAAGGAGGCTCCTATAATTCACCCCTCCACTTT
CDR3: CASKGGSYNSPLHF

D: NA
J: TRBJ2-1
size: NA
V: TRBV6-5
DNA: TGTGCCAGCAGTTACTCGACAGAATGGGATGAGCAGTTCTTC
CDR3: CASSYSTEWDEQFF

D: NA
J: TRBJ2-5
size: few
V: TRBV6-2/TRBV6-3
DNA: TGTGCCAGCAGTTACCTCCCTAGAGCGGATACCCAGTACTTC
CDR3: CASSYLPRADTQYF

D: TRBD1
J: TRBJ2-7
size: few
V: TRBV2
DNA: TGTGCCAGCACCGACAGGGGCGCCTACGAGCAGTACTTC
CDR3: CASTDRGAYEQYF

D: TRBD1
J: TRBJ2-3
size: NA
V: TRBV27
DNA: TGTGCCAGCAGTTTATCGGGGACAGGGGGCGAATCAGATACGCAGTATTTT
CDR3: CASSLSGTGGESDTQYF

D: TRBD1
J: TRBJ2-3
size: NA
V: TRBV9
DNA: TGTGCCAGCAGCGTAGGAACAGGGGGCTGGAGCACAGGTACGCAGTATTTT
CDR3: CASSVGTGGWSTGTQYF

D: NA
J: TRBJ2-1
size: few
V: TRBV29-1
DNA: TGCAGCGTACCAGACTACAATGAGCAGTTCTTC
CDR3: CSVPDYNEQFF

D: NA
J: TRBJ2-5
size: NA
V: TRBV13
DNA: TGTACCAGCAGCTTAGATAGGGAGACCCAGTACTTC
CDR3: CTSSLDRETQYF

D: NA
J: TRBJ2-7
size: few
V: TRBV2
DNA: TGTGCCAGCAGCTATATCCCCTACGAGCAGTACTTC
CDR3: CASSYIPYEQYF

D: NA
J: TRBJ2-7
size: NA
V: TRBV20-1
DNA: TGCAGTGCTAAGACTGTCTACGAGCAGTACTTC
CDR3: CSAKTVYEQYF

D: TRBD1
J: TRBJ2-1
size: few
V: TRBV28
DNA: TGTGCCAGCAGTTCGGCCGGGGACAGTTTTAGGCAGTTCTTC
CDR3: CASSSAGDSFRQFF

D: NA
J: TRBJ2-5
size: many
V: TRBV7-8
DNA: TGTGCCAGCAGCCCTTACAATCTGGGAGAACAAGAGACCCAGTACTTC
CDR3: CASSPYNLGEQETQYF

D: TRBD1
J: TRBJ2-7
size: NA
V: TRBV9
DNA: TGTGCCAGCACCAGAGGAGGGACAGGAAGCTACGAGCAGTACTTC
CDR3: CASTRGGTGSYEQYF

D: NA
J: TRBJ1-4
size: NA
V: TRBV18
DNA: TGTGCCAGCTCACCCAACAGCTGGGGCAGGGAAAAACTGTTTTTT
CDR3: CASSPNSWGREKLFF

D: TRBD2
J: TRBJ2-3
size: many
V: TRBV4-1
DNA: TGCGCCAGCAGCCAAGGGACTAGCGGAGAATATACGCAGTATTTT
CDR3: CASSQGTSGEYTQYF

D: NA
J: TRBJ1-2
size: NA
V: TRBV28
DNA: TGTGCCAGCAGTCGCCAGGGACCCCTCTACTATGGCTACACCTTC
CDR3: CASSRQGPLYYGYTF

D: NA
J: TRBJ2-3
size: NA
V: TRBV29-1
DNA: TGCAGCGTTGAAGGGAGCGGAGATATGCAGTATTTT
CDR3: CSVEGSGDMQYF

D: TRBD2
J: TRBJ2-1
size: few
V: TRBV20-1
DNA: TGCAGTGCTAGTCCCCTGACTAGCGGGGTGTACAATGAGCAGTTCTTC
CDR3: CSASPLTSGVYNEQFF

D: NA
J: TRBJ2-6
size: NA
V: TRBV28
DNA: TGTGCCAGCAGTTCCGGAGAAAGGTACTCTGGGGCCAACGTCCTGACTTTC
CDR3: CASSSGERYSGANVLTF

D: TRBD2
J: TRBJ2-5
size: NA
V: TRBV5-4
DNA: TGTGCCAGCAGCTCACGACTAGCGGGAGGAACCCAAGAGACCCAGTACTTC
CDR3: CASSSRLAGGTQETQYF

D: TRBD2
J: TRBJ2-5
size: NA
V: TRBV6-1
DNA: TGTGCCAGCAGTGAATTCAGCGGGGGGGCCGACGAGACCCAGTACTTC
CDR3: CASSEFSGGADETQYF

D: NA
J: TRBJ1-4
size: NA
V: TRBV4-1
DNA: TGCGCCAGCAGCCAAGGACGGCTTGCGGAACTGTTTTTT
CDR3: CASSQGRLAELFF

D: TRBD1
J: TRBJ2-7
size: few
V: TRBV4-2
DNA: TGTGCCAGCACACCGGGACAGGGGGCCTACGAGCAGTACTTC
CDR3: CASTPGQGAYEQYF

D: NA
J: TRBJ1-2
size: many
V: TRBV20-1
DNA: TGCAGTGCTCCGGAACAGGCGTGGGGCTATGGCTACACCTTC
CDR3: CSAPEQAWGYGYTF

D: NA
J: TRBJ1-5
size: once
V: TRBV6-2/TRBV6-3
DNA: TGTGCCAGCAGTTACTCGACCAGGGAAAGTCAGCCCCAGCATTTT
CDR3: CASSYSTRESQPQHF

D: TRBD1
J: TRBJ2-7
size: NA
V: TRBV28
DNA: TGTGCCAGCAGTTACCGGACAGGCTGCTACGAGCAGTACTTC
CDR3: CASSYRTGCYEQYF

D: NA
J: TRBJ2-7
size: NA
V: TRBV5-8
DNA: TGTGCCAGCAGCTCCCGACTCGCGACCTACGAGCAGTACTTC
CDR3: CASSSRLATYEQYF

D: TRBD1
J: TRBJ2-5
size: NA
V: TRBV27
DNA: TGTGCCAGCAGTTTAGAGCAAGGGGGCCGCGAGACCCAGTACTTC
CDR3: CASSLEQGGRETQYF

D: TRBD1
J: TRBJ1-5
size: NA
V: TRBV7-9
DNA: TGTGCCAGCAGCCGTGGACAGGGGGTCGATCAGCCCCAGCATTTT
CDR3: CASSRGQGVDQPQHF

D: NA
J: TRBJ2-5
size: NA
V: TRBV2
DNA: TGTGCCAGCAGTGAAGCGGAGTCCGGCCGCCAAGAGACCCAGTACTTC
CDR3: CASSEAESGRQETQYF

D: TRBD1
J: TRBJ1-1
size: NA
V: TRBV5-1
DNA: TGCGCCGGCAGCGCCCCCGGGACAGATGAAGCTTTCTTT
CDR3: CAGSAPGTDEAFF

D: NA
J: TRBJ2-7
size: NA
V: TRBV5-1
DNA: TGCGCCAGCAGCCCCGGGAGAGGGGACGAGCAGTACTTC
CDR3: CASSPGRGDEQYF

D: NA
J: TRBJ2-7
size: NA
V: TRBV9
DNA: TGTGCCAGCAGCATCGGGCTGGAGGGCTCCTACGAGCAGTACTTC
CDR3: CASSIGLEGSYEQYF

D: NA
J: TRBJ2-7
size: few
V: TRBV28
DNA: TGTGCCAGCAGTTTACTTACCCCAGGGACTCCGTACGAGCAGTACTTC
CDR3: CASSLLTPGTPYEQYF

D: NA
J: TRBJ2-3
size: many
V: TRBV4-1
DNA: TGCGCCAGCAGCCAGCTGAAGCTCCAGGGAGGTACAACAGATACGCAGTATTTT
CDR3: CASSQLKLQGGTTDTQYF

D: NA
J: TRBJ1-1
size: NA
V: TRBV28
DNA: TGTGCCAGCAGCCACGGAGTCCTGGGCACTGAAGCTTTCTTT
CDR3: CASSHGVLGTEAFF

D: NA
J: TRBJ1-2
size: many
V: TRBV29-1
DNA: TGCAGCGTTGACCCGGCCCTAGGGACCGCGAGCTATGGCTACACCTTC
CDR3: CSVDPALGTASYGYTF

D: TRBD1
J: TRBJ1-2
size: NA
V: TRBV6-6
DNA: TGTGCCAGCAGATCGACAGGGGCTCATGGCTACACCTTC
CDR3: CASRSTGAHGYTF

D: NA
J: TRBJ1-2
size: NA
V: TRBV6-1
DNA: TGTGCCAGCAGTGGCCAGGATCTACCTCACTATGGCTACACCTTC
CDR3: CASSGQDLPHYGYTF

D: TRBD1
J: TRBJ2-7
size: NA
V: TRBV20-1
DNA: TGCAGTGCTAGAAAAGGGGGCAAGTACGAGCAGTACTTC
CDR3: CSARKGGKYEQYF